A selection of T cell receptor beta chains follows, all from one sample in a study of cytomegalovirus exposure and HLA in healthy donors. Clones were read by immunoSEQ multiplex PCR, and TCRdb kept only the in-frame ones, dropping some. The sample consists of under 200,000 clones, about 80% of them appearing once. Sequences were obtained from PBMCs. These receptors all stem from a woman aged 40 to 50 in good health and CMV-seronegative. CDR3s leave out the opening cysteine and the closing phenylalanine or tryptophan.

CDR3 protein: ASSLPGGRSETQY
V gene: TRBV5-4

CDR3 protein: ASSPNRPGIFGEQF
V gene: TRBV7-2

CDR3 protein: ASSLMRGGTDTQY
V gene: TRBV11-2

CDR3 protein: ASSPSGNTIY
V gene: TRBV7-8

CDR3 protein: ASSDWRPPVGQGAGRTYEQY
V gene: TRBV6-4

CDR3 protein: ASSFGEHGYT
V gene: TRBV28

CDR3 protein: ATSRDRQPGNTIY
V gene: TRBV15

CDR3 protein: ASSQDPTGVLSYEQY
V gene: TRBV4-2

CDR3 protein: ASSSRAQGLNTEAF
V gene: TRBV7-2

CDR3 protein: ASSHLKTGAGTGELF
V gene: TRBV27